The rows below give T cell receptor beta chains drawn from one sample of a study of blood T cell dynamics during melanoma immunotherapy. Using immunoSEQ multiplex PCR, the repertoire was profiled, and TCRdb retains in-frame clones only, with some absent. The repertoire has 9,700 or so clones, about 90% of them found once; the top ten carry 30% to 35%. The sequencing here drew on blood, taken from a patient treated with checkpoint blockade. Every receptor here comes from a human donor with melanoma. The CDR3 runs from the conserved cysteine through the conserved F or W. D genes are given only for firm matches. Clone size appears in some rows only: once, few, many, or a class for an expanded clone.

J gene: TRBJ2-3
D gene: TRBD2
clone size: NA
V gene: TRBV9
CDR3 DNA: TGTGCCAGCAGCCGAGCTCCCCTAGCGGGCACAGATACGCAGTATTTT
CDR3 protein: CASSRAPLAGTDTQYF

J gene: TRBJ1-3
D gene: TRBD1
clone size: NA
V gene: TRBV6-1
CDR3 DNA: TGTGCCAGCAGTGAAGTATTGACAGGGGGTGGAAACACCATATATTTT
CDR3 protein: CASSEVLTGGGNTIYF

J gene: TRBJ1-6
D gene: TRBD1
clone size: NA
V gene: TRBV11-2
CDR3 DNA: TGTGCCAGCAGCCCCGGGACAGGGGGTAATTCACCCCTCCACTTT
CDR3 protein: CASSPGTGGNSPLHF

J gene: TRBJ1-2
D gene: NA
clone size: NA
V gene: TRBV19
CDR3 DNA: TGTGCCACGCTGAGTAACTATGGCTACACCTTC
CDR3 protein: CATLSNYGYTF

J gene: TRBJ1-2
D gene: TRBD1
clone size: NA
V gene: TRBV5-8
CDR3 DNA: TGTGCCAGCAGCCAGGGGGCCGGCCACTATGGCTACACCTTC
CDR3 protein: CASSQGAGHYGYTF

J gene: TRBJ2-3
D gene: TRBD1
clone size: NA
V gene: TRBV6-1
CDR3 DNA: TGTGCCAGCACCAGACTGGACAGGGGAGGAAAGTATTTT
CDR3 protein: CASTRLDRGGKYF

J gene: TRBJ2-5
D gene: NA
clone size: NA
V gene: TRBV18
CDR3 DNA: TGTGCCAGCTCACCCCTGGGGGAGACCCAGTACTTC
CDR3 protein: CASSPLGETQYF

J gene: TRBJ2-7
D gene: TRBD2
clone size: NA
V gene: TRBV7-9
CDR3 DNA: TGTGCCAGCAGCCCCCGGACTAGCGGGACCGAGCAGTACTTC
CDR3 protein: CASSPRTSGTEQYF

J gene: TRBJ2-3
D gene: NA
clone size: NA
V gene: TRBV5-1
CDR3 DNA: TGCGCCAGCAGCTTGGGGTTTGGGCCTAGCGCGGATACGCAGTATTTT
CDR3 protein: CASSLGFGPSADTQYF

J gene: TRBJ1-1
D gene: NA
clone size: NA
V gene: TRBV28
CDR3 DNA: TGTGCCAGCAGCCTCCCGAGCACTGAAGCTTTCTTT
CDR3 protein: CASSLPSTEAFF

J gene: TRBJ1-5
D gene: NA
clone size: once
V gene: TRBV4-1
CDR3 DNA: TGCGCCAGCAGCCATCTTGGGGGGAGCAATCAGCCCCAGCATTTT
CDR3 protein: CASSHLGGSNQPQHF

J gene: TRBJ2-5
D gene: TRBD2
clone size: NA
V gene: TRBV28
CDR3 DNA: TGTGCCAGCAGTCCTCTAGCGGGAGGGGGGGAGCAGTACTTC
CDR3 protein: CASSPLAGGGEQYF

J gene: TRBJ1-6
D gene: TRBD1
clone size: NA
V gene: TRBV18
CDR3 DNA: TGTGCCAGCTCACCACCTGGGACAGCCGATTCACCCCTCCACTTT
CDR3 protein: CASSPPGTADSPLHF

J gene: TRBJ1-2
D gene: TRBD1
clone size: NA
V gene: TRBV28
CDR3 DNA: TGTGCCAGCAGTTTAACAGGGGGATACTATGGCTACACCTTC
CDR3 protein: CASSLTGGYYGYTF

J gene: TRBJ1-1
D gene: NA
clone size: NA
V gene: TRBV7-8
CDR3 DNA: TGTGCCAGCAGCCCGGGGAGCCTTGGCACTGAAGCTTTCTTT
CDR3 protein: CASSPGSLGTEAFF

J gene: TRBJ2-3
D gene: NA
clone size: NA
V gene: TRBV18
CDR3 DNA: TGTGCCAGCTCCAAACCTAGCGCCAGTAGCACAGATACGCAGTATTTT
CDR3 protein: CASSKPSASSTDTQYF

J gene: TRBJ1-2
D gene: NA
clone size: NA
V gene: TRBV7-9
CDR3 DNA: TGTGCCAGCAGCCCCGGGGGGACGGCCCTATGGATCTCCTTC
CDR3 protein: CASSPGGTALWISF

J gene: TRBJ2-1
D gene: TRBD2
clone size: NA
V gene: TRBV4-2
CDR3 DNA: TGTGCCGCCTCTAGCGGGAGGTCCGGGGAGCAGTTCTTC
CDR3 protein: CAASSGRSGEQFF

J gene: TRBJ2-7
D gene: TRBD2
clone size: NA
V gene: TRBV7-1
CDR3 DNA: TGTGCCAGCAGCGTATACGGGGGGACTAGCGGGACCTCCTACGAGCAGTACTTC
CDR3 protein: CASSVYGGTSGTSYEQYF

J gene: TRBJ1-4
D gene: NA
clone size: NA
V gene: TRBV6-6
CDR3 DNA: TGTGCCTGCACCCACCGGGGGGCGGATGAAAAACTGTTTTTT
CDR3 protein: CACTHRGADEKLFF

J gene: TRBJ2-7
D gene: TRBD1
clone size: NA
V gene: TRBV5-1
CDR3 DNA: TGCGCCAGCAGCCAATTAACGGGGACAGGGGGCGAGCAGTACTTC
CDR3 protein: CASSQLTGTGGEQYF

J gene: TRBJ2-1
D gene: TRBD1
clone size: NA
V gene: TRBV4-3
CDR3 DNA: TGCGCCAGCAGCCAAGATCGAGGGGGCTTCGGGACGGAGTTCTTC
CDR3 protein: CASSQDRGGFGTEFF

J gene: TRBJ2-5
D gene: NA
clone size: once
V gene: TRBV5-4
CDR3 DNA: TGTGCCAGCAGCACCGTGGCAGACCAAGAGACCCAGTACTTC
CDR3 protein: CASSTVADQETQYF

J gene: TRBJ2-3
D gene: NA
clone size: NA
V gene: TRBV7-6
CDR3 DNA: TGTGCCAGCAGCTTATTGGGGCTGGGCACAGATACGCAGTATTTT
CDR3 protein: CASSLLGLGTDTQYF

J gene: TRBJ1-1
D gene: NA
clone size: NA
V gene: TRBV28
CDR3 DNA: TGTGCCAGCAGTTTATGGGAAGGGGCGGACACTGAAGCTTTCTTT
CDR3 protein: CASSLWEGADTEAFF

J gene: TRBJ1-1
D gene: NA
clone size: NA
V gene: TRBV14
CDR3 DNA: TGTGCCAGCAGCCGAAGGAAAGGGTATTGGGGGCAAGCTTTCTTT
CDR3 protein: CASSRRKGYWGQAFF